This paragraph reports one TCR beta chain. The data were taken from a study of blood T cell repertoires in COVID-19. Looked up from germline, CDR1 is KGHSH and CDR2 is LQKENI. The J segment lost 4 bases and the V segment lost 2 bases, leaving 4 bases of the junction unmatched. The CDR3 length is 15 residues. Assay: immunoSEQ multiplex PCR; the TCRdb copy retains only in-frame clones and omits some. The sample yields 200,000 to 300,000 clones, about nine tenths seen once. This receptor was obtained from a middle-aged woman who had recovered from COVID-19. The sample taken for sequencing was peripheral blood. The rearrangement uses TRBV18 and TRBJ2-3; 9 positions match TRBD2. The CDR3 is CASSPTGTSSDTQYF. DNA for the CDR3: TGTGCCAGCTCACCAACCGGGACTAGCTCAGATACGCAGTATTTT. Using reference TRBV18 and TRBJ2-3 for the parts outside the CDR3, the full variable domain is NAGVMQNPRHLVRRRGQEARLRCSPMKGHSHVYWYRQLPEEGLKFMVYLQKENIIDESGMPKERFSAEFPKEGPSILRIQQVVRGDSAAYFCASSPTGTSSDTQYFGPGTRLTVL.